These T cell receptor beta chains were read from a single sample in a study of beta chain features in type 1 diabetes. Repertoires were generated with immunoSEQ multiplex PCR, while TCRdb's copy carries only in-frame clones and drops some. Of under 350,000 clones in the sample, about 23% were seen once. Sample: naive CD4+ T cells from blood. The receptors were sampled from a woman in her twenties or thirties with type 1 diabetes. CDR3s leave out the opening cysteine and the closing phenylalanine or tryptophan. The order of the fields is D gene, V gene, J gene, CDR3 protein. D genes are given only for firm matches.

D gene: TRBD2
V gene: TRBV11-3
J gene: TRBJ2-5
CDR3 protein: ASSPGIAGGQETQY

D gene: TRBD2
V gene: TRBV9
J gene: TRBJ2-1
CDR3 protein: ASSVVSGNYNEQF

D gene: NA
V gene: TRBV5-6
J gene: TRBJ1-5
CDR3 protein: ASSLAYSPNQPQH

D gene: TRBD2
V gene: TRBV5-1
J gene: TRBJ2-1
CDR3 protein: ASSLPSGGSYNEQF

D gene: TRBD1
V gene: TRBV30
J gene: TRBJ2-7
CDR3 protein: AFRDRGPSKQY

D gene: NA
V gene: TRBV7-9
J gene: TRBJ1-1
CDR3 protein: ASRRTGNMNTEAF

D gene: TRBD1
V gene: TRBV29-1
J gene: TRBJ1-2
CDR3 protein: SGSTPGQGSGYT

D gene: TRBD2
V gene: TRBV4-1
J gene: TRBJ2-4
CDR3 protein: ASSQEGASGSRNIQY

D gene: NA
V gene: TRBV15
J gene: TRBJ1-5
CDR3 protein: ATSRETGNQPQH

D gene: TRBD2
V gene: TRBV4-2
J gene: TRBJ2-7
CDR3 protein: ASSQGLAGARGLDEQY

D gene: NA
V gene: TRBV5-6
J gene: TRBJ2-7
CDR3 protein: ASSATYEQY

D gene: NA
V gene: TRBV10-3
J gene: TRBJ1-2
CDR3 protein: AISQGNYGYT

D gene: TRBD2
V gene: TRBV4-2
J gene: TRBJ2-7
CDR3 protein: ASPLGDPRGLVYEQY

D gene: TRBD1
V gene: TRBV29-1
J gene: TRBJ2-1
CDR3 protein: SVDRVLDEQF

D gene: NA
V gene: TRBV30
J gene: TRBJ2-1
CDR3 protein: AWRRRGGRRYNEQF

D gene: NA
V gene: TRBV11-2
J gene: TRBJ2-1
CDR3 protein: ASSPIYNEQF

D gene: NA
V gene: TRBV21-1
J gene: TRBJ1-1
CDR3 protein: APRGTERSTEAF

D gene: TRBD2
V gene: TRBV4-1
J gene: TRBJ2-5
CDR3 protein: ASSQVAGYQETQY

D gene: TRBD1
V gene: TRBV19
J gene: TRBJ1-2
CDR3 protein: ASTTGWTGEGYT

D gene: TRBD1
V gene: TRBV6-6
J gene: TRBJ1-3
CDR3 protein: ASRDRAGNTIY

D gene: TRBD2
V gene: TRBV10-3
J gene: TRBJ2-1
CDR3 protein: AISGTSGGYNEQF

D gene: TRBD2
V gene: TRBV4-2
J gene: TRBJ2-2
CDR3 protein: ASSSRLAGDEKAGELF

D gene: NA
V gene: TRBV12-5
J gene: TRBJ2-5
CDR3 protein: ASGLQGMGETQY

D gene: TRBD1
V gene: TRBV9
J gene: TRBJ2-7
CDR3 protein: ASSEGQGAFGEQY

D gene: TRBD1
V gene: TRBV30
J gene: TRBJ1-5
CDR3 protein: AWSRGQDSNQPQH

D gene: TRBD1
V gene: TRBV30
J gene: TRBJ1-2
CDR3 protein: AWARTGLYGYT

D gene: NA
V gene: TRBV18
J gene: TRBJ2-4
CDR3 protein: ASSPYSENAQY

D gene: NA
V gene: TRBV13
J gene: TRBJ2-5
CDR3 protein: ASSLGEGATQY

D gene: NA
V gene: TRBV15
J gene: TRBJ2-5
CDR3 protein: ATSRDPPRETQY

D gene: NA
V gene: TRBV2
J gene: TRBJ1-1
CDR3 protein: ATSREGTGTEAF

D gene: TRBD1
V gene: TRBV6-5
J gene: TRBJ1-1
CDR3 protein: ASSYSTGLPEAF

D gene: NA
V gene: TRBV29-1
J gene: TRBJ2-7
CDR3 protein: SVEKTDSYEQY

D gene: TRBD2
V gene: TRBV5-1
J gene: TRBJ2-1
CDR3 protein: ASGAGGSYNEQF

D gene: NA
V gene: TRBV6-6
J gene: TRBJ1-5
CDR3 protein: ASSGGTYSNQPQH

D gene: TRBD2
V gene: TRBV7-2
J gene: TRBJ2-3
CDR3 protein: ASSLRVAGTTDTQY

D gene: TRBD2
V gene: TRBV9
J gene: TRBJ2-7
CDR3 protein: ASSVESTSGSYEQY

D gene: NA
V gene: TRBV2
J gene: TRBJ1-2
CDR3 protein: ASSEGADYGYT

D gene: TRBD1
V gene: TRBV7-2
J gene: TRBJ2-2
CDR3 protein: ASLRDRGNGELF

D gene: TRBD2
V gene: TRBV5-1
J gene: TRBJ2-5
CDR3 protein: ASSSLAGGRQETQY